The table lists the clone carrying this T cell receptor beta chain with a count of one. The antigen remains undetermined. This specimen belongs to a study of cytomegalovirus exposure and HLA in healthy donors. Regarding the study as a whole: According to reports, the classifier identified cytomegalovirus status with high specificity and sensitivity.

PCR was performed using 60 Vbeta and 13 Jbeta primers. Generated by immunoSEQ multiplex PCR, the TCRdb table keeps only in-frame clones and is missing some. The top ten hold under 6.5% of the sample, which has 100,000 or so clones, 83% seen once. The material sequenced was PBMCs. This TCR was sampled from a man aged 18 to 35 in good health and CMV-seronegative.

The CDR3 reads CASSLGRLAGVVADTQYF. CDR3 sequence (DNA): TGCGCCAGCAGCTTGGGTCGTCTAGCGGGAGTAGTGGCAGATACGCAGTATTTT. The V and J genes are TRBV5-1 and TRBJ2-3; 10 bases are shared with TRBD2. Germline V CDR1 and CDR2: SGHRS, YFSETQ. This CDR3 has 18 residues. Trimming at V came to 0 bases and at J to 4 bases, leaving 11 bases not matched to a gene.